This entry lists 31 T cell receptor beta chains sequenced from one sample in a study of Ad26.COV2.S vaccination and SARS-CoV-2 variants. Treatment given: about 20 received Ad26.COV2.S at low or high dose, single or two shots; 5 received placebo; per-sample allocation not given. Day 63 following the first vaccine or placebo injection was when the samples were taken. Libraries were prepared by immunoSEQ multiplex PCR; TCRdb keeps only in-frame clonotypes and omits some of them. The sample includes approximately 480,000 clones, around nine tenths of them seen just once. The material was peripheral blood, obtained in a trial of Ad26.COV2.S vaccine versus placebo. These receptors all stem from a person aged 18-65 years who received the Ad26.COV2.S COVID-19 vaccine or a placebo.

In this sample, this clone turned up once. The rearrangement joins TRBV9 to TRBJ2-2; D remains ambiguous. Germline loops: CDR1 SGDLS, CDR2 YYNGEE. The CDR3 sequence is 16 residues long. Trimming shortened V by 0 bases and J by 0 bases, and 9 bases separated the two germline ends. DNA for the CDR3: TGTGCCAGCAGCGTAGTTCAACGGACGAACACCGGGGAGCTGTTTTTT. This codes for CASSVVQRTNTGELFF. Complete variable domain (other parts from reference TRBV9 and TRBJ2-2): DSGVTQTPKHLITATGQRVTLRCSPRSGDLSVYWYQQSLDQGLQFLIQYYNGEERAKGNILERFSAQQFPDLHSELNLSSLELGDSALYFCASSVVQRTNTGELFFGEGSRLTVL.

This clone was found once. For the CDR3, the DNA is TGTGCCAGCAGTTACGAGCTTAACTATGGCTACACCTTC. This gives the protein CASSYELNYGYTF. This rearrangement joins TRBV6-5 to TRBJ1-2; D is uncertain. The CDR3 is 13 residues long. Trimming pared 2 bases from V and 1 base from J, leaving 5 bases between. Germline V gene lookup returns CDR1 MNHEY and CDR2 SVGAGI.

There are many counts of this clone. The CDR3 DNA is TGTGCCAGCGGGGCGGTTGTCGGGCAGCCCCAGCATTTT. Translation gives CASGAVVGQPQHF. The chain carries TRBV19 and TRBJ1-5; TRBD1 is a possible D gene (5 bases). Germline loops: CDR1 LNHDA, CDR2 SQIVND (reference sequence). CDR3 length: 13 residues. Between the trimmed V and J ends, which lost 9 bases and 7 bases, there was a span of 16 bases.

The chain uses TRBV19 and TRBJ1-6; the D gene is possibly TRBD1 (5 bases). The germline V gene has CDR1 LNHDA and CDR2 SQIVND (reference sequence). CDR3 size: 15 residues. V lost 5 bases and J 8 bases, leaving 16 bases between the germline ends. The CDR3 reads CASSATIRDHSPLHF. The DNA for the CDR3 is TGTGCCAGTAGTGCCACAATCCGGGACCATTCACCCCTCCACTTT.

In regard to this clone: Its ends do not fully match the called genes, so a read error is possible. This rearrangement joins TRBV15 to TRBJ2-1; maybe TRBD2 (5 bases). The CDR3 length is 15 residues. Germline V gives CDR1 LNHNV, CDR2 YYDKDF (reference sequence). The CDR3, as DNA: TGTGCCACCAGCAGAGACCGCGGGCACTACTATGAGCAGTTCTTC. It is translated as CATSRDRGHYYEQFF.

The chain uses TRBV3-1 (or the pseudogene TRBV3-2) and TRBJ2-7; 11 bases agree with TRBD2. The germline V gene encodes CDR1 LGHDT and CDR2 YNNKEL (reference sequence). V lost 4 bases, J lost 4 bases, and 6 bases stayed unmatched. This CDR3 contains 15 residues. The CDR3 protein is CASSRVAGGPYEQYF. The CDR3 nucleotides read TGTGCCAGCAGCCGCGTAGCGGGAGGGCCGTACGAGCAGTACTTC.

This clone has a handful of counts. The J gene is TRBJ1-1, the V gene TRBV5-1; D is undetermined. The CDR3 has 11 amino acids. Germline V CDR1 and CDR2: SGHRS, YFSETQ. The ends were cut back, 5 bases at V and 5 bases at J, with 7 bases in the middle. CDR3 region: CASRSGTEAFF. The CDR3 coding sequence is TGCGCCAGCAGATCGGGTACTGAAGCTTTCTTT. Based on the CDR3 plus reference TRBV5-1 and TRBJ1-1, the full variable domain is KAGVTQTPRYLIKTRGQQVTLSCSPISGHRSVSWYQQTPGQGLQFLFEYFSETQRNKGNFPGRFSGRQFSNSRSEMNVSTLELGDSALYLCASRSGTEAFFGQGTRLTVV.

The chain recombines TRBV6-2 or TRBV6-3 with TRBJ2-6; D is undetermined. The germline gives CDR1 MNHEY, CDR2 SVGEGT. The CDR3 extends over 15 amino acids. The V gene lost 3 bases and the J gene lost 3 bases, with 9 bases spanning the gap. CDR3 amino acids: CASSYGAVGANVLTF. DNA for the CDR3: TGTGCCAGCAGTTATGGAGCAGTTGGGGCCAACGTCCTGACTTTC.

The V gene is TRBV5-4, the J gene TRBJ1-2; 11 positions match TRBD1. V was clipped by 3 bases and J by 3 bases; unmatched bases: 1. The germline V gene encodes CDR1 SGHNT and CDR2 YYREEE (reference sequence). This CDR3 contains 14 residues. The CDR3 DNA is TGTGCCAGCAGCTCGGGACAGGGGGACTATGGCTACACCTTC. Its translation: CASSSGQGDYGYTF.

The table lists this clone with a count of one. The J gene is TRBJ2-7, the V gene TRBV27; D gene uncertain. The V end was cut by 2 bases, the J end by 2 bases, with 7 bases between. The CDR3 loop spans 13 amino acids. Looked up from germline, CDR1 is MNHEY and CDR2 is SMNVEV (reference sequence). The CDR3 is CASSLLGAYEQYF. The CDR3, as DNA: TGTGCCAGCAGTTTACTTGGTGCCTACGAGCAGTACTTC.

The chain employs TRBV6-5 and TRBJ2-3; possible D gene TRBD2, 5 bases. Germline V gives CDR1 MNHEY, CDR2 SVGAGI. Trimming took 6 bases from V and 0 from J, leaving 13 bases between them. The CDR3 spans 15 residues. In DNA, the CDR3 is TGTGCCAGCAGGGTGGACTTGCCTAGCACAGATACGCAGTATTTT. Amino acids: CASRVDLPSTDTQYF.

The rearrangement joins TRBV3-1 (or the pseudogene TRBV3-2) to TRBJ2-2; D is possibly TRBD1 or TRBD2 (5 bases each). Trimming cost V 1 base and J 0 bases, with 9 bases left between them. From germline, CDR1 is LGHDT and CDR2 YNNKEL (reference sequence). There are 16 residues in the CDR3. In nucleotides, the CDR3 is TGTGCCAGCAGCCAAGTGGGACGGACGAACACCGGGGAGCTGTTTTTT. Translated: CASSQVGRTNTGELFF.

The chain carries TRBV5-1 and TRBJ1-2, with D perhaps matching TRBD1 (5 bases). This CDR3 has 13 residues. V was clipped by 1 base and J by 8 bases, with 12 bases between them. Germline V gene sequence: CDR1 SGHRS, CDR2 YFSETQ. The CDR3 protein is CASSLFGGEGYTF. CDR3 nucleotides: TGCGCCAGCAGCTTGTTTGGGGGAGAGGGCTACACCTTC.

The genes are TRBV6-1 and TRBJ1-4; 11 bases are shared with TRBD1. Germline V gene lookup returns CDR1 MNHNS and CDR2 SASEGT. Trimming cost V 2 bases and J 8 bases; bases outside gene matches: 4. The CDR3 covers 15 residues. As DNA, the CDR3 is TGTGCCAGCAGTGAAAGCGGGACAGGGGGAGAAAAACTGTTTTTT. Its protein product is CASSESGTGGEKLFF.

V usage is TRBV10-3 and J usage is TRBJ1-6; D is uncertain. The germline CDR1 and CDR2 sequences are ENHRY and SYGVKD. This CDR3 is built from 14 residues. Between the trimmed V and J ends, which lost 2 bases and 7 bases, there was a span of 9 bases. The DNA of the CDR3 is TGTGCCATCAGTGAGGTGGGGTGGAATTCACCCCTCCACTTT. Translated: CAISEVGWNSPLHF.

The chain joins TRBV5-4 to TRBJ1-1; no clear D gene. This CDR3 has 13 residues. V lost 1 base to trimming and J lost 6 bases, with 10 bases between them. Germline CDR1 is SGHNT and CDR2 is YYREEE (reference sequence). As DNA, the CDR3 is TGTGCCAGCAGCTTGCAACCAGCCGCTGAAGCTTTCTTT. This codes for CASSLQPAAEAFF. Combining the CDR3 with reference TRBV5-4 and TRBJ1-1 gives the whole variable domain ETGVTQSPTHLIKTRGQQVTLRCSSQSGHNTVSWYQQALGQGPQFIFQYYREEENGRGNFPPRFSGLQFPNYSSELNVNALELDDSALYLCASSLQPAAEAFFGQGTRLTVV.

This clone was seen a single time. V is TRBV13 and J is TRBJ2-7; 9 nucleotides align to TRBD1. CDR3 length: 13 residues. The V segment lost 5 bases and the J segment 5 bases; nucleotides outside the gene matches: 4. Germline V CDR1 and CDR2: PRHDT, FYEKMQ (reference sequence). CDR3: CASSLRTGDEQYF. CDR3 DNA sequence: TGTGCCAGCAGCCTCCGGACAGGGGACGAGCAGTACTTC.

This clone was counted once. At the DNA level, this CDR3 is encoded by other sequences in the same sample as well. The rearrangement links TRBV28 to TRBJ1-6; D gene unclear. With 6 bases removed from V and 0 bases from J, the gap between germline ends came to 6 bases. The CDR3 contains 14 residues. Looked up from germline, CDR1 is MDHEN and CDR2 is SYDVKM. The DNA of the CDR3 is TGTGCCAGCAGCCCGAGCTCCTATAATTCACCCCTCCACTTT. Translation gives CASSPSSYNSPLHF.

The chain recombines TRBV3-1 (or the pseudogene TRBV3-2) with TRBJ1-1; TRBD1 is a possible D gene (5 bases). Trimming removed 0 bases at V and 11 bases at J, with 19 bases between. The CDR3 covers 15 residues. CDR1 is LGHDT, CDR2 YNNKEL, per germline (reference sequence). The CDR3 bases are TGTGCCAGCAGCCAAGATGGCAGGGTCGCGGGACGGGCTTTCTTT. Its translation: CASSQDGRVAGRAFF.

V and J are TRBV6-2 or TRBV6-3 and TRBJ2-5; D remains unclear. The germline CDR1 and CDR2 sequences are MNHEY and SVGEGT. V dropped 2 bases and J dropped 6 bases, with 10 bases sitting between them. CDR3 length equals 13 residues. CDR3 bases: TGTGCCAGCAGTTACGTTAACACTCAGACCCAGTACTTC. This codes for CASSYVNTQTQYF.

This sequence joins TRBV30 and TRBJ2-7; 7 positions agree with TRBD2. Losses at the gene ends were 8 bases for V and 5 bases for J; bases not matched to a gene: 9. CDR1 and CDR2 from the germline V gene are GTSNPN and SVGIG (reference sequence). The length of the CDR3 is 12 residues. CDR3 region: CAVTGGTHEQYF. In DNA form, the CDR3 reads TGTGCCGTCACGGGGGGAACCCACGAGCAGTACTTC.

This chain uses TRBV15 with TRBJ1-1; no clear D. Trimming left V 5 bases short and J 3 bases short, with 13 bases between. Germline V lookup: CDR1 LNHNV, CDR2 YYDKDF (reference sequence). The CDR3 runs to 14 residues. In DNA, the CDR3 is TGTGCCACCAGCGGGAACGGGAGAGACACTGAAGCTTTCTTT. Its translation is CATSGNGRDTEAFF.

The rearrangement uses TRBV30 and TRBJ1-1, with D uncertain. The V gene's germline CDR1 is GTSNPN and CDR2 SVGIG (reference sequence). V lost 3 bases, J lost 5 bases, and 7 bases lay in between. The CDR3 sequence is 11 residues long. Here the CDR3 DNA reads TGTGCCTGGAGATATGGGACTGAAGCTTTCTTT. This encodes CAWRYGTEAFF. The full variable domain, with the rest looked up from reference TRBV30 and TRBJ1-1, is SQTIHQWPATLVQPVGSPLSLECTVEGTSNPNLYWYRQAAGRGLQLLFYSVGIGQISSEVPQNLSASRPQDRQFILSSKKLLLSDSGFYLCAWRYGTEAFFGQGTRLTVV.

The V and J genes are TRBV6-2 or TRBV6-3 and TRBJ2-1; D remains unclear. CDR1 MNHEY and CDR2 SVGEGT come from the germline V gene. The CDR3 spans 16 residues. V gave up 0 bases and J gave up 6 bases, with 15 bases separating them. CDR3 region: CASSYSLRALSNEQFF. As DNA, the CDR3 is TGTGCCAGCAGTTACTCGCTCCGAGCGCTTTCCAATGAGCAGTTCTTC.

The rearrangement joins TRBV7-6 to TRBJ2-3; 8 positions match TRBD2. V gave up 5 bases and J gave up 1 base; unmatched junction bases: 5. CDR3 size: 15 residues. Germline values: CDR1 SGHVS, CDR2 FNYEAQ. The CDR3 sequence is CASSVPTSGTDTQYF. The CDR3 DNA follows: TGTGCCAGCAGCGTTCCGACTAGCGGCACAGATACGCAGTATTTT.

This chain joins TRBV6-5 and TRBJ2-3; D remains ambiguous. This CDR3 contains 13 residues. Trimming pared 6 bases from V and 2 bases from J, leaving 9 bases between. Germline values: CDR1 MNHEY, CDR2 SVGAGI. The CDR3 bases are TGTGCCAGCAGCGGTAAACACACAGATACGCAGTATTTT. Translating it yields CASSGKHTDTQYF.

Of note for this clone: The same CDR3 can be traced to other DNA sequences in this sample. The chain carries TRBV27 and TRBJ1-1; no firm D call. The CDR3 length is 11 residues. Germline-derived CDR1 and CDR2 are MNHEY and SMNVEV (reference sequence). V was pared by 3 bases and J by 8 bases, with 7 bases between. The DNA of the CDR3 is TGTGCCAGCAGTTTGGGCCGAGAAGCTTTCTTT. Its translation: CASSLGREAFF.

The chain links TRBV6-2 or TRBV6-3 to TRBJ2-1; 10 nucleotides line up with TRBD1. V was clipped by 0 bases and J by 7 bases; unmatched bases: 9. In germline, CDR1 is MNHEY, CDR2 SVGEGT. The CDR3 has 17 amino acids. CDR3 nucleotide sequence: TGTGCCAGCAGTTACTCGTTGGGACAGGGGTCTAGGAATGAGCAGTTCTTC. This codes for CASSYSLGQGSRNEQFF.

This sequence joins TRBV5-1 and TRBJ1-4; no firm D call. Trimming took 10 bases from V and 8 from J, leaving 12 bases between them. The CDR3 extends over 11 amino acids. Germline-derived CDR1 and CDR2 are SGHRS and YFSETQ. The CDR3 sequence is CAESRPEKLFF. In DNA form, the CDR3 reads TGCGCCGAATCACGACCCGAAAAACTGTTTTTT.

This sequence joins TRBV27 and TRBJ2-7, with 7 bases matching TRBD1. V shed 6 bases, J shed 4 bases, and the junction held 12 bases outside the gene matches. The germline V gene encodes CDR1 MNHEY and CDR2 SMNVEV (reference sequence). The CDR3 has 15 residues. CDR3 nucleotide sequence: TGTGCCAGCAGCTTTCACCTCGGGACAGCATACGAGCAGTACTTC. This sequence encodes CASSFHLGTAYEQYF.

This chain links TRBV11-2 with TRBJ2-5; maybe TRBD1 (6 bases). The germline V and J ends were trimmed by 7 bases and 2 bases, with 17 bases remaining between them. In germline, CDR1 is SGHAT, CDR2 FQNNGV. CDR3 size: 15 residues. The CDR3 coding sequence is TGTGCCAGCACCCCGGGACACCTAACACAAGAGACCCAGTACTTC. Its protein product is CASTPGHLTQETQYF.